Shown below are 30 T cell receptor beta chains from a single sample sequenced in a study of blood T cell repertoires in COVID-19. Assay used: immunoSEQ multiplex PCR; TCRdb lists only in-frame clones, some missing. The sample records roughly 250,000 clones, about 87% being singletons. Source material: PBMCs or T cells enriched from blood (not recorded which). The receptors shown here come from a woman aged 50 to 65 who had recovered from COVID-19.

The J gene is TRBJ1-1, the V gene TRBV18; 7 positions match TRBD1. The length of the CDR3 is 15 residues. Germline CDR1 and CDR2: KGHSH and LQKENI. The V segment lost 5 bases and the J segment 1 base; nucleotides outside the gene matches: 7. The CDR3 coding sequence is TGTGCCAGCTCATGGACTGGGACAGAGAACACTGAAGCTTTCTTT. Translation: CASSWTGTENTEAFF.

V gene TRBV7-2 combines with J gene TRBJ2-2, with D hard to call. Trimming took 1 base from V and 1 from J, leaving 7 bases between them. CDR3 size: 15 residues. Per germline, CDR1 SGHTA and CDR2 FQGNSA. CDR3 DNA sequence: TGTGCCAGCAGCTTAGGGGCAGTGAACACCGGGGAGCTGTTTTTT. Its translation is CASSLGAVNTGELFF. Supplemented by reference TRBV7-2 and TRBJ2-2, the full variable domain reads GAGVSQSPSNKVTEKGKDVELRCDPISGHTALYWYRQSLGQGLEFLIYFQGNSAPDKSGLPSDRFSAERTGGSVSTLTIQRTQQEDSAVYLCASSLGAVNTGELFFGEGSRLTVL.

The chain combines TRBV7-8 with TRBJ1-3; maybe TRBD1 (6 bases). Trimming took 5 bases from V and 2 from J, leaving 16 bases between them. This CDR3 is 16 amino acids long. CDR1 and CDR2 (germline): SGHVS, FQNEAQ. The CDR3 region is CASSPRGQRTGNTIYF. The CDR3 nucleotides are TGTGCCAGCAGCCCCCGGGGACAACGGACTGGAAACACCATATATTTT. Full variable domain (missing parts from reference TRBV7-8 and TRBJ1-3): GAGVSQSPRYKVAKRGQDVALRCDPISGHVSLFWYQQALGQGPEFLTYFQNEAQLDKSGLPSDRFFAERPEGSVSTLKIQRTQQEDSAVYLCASSPRGQRTGNTIYFGEGSWLTVV.

The chain uses TRBV5-1 and TRBJ2-7; the match to TRBD2 covers 7 bases. The germline gives CDR1 SGHRS, CDR2 YFSETQ. Trimming at V came to 2 bases and at J to 3 bases, leaving 8 bases not matched to a gene. The CDR3 contains 15 residues. The CDR3 region has the DNA TGCGCCAGCAGCTTCGGTCCTCGGGGGGTCTACGAGCAGTACTTC. As protein: CASSFGPRGVYEQYF.

The chain links TRBV7-3 to TRBJ2-1; D gene ambiguous. V gave up 5 bases and J gave up 5 bases, with 10 bases separating them. The CDR3 sequence is 13 residues long. Germline assignment: CDR1 SGHTA and CDR2 FQGTGA. CDR3 sequence: CASSTNLNNEQFF. The CDR3 DNA reads as TGTGCCAGCAGCACGAACTTGAACAATGAGCAGTTCTTC.

CDR3 protein: CASSLGLAGMGEQFF. The CDR3 nucleotides are TGTGCCAGCAGCTTGGGACTAGCGGGGATGGGAGAGCAGTTCTTC. The chain employs TRBV11-1 and TRBJ2-1; 13 bases agree with TRBD2. The CDR3 covers 15 residues. Germline CDR1 is SGHAT and CDR2 is FQDESV (reference sequence). After removal of 3 bases from V and 10 bases from J, the junction contained 6 bases not matched to a gene.

This rearrangement joins TRBV28 to TRBJ1-2, with TRBD1 identical over 7 bases. The CDR3 loop spans 16 amino acids. V dropped 6 bases and J dropped 0; count of bases not matched to a gene: 10. CDR1 is MDHEN and CDR2 is SYDVKM in the germline V gene. CDR3 coding DNA: TGTGCCAGCAGCGACAGGGACCGAAGAGCTAACTATGGCTACACCTTC. Translation gives CASSDRDRRANYGYTF.

The chain couples TRBV19 to TRBJ2-7; 10 bases align to TRBD1. CDR3 length equals 14 residues. J lost 5 bases, V lost 4 bases, and 5 bases had no gene match. CDR1 is LNHDA and CDR2 is SQIVND in the germline V gene (reference sequence). The CDR3 DNA follows: TGTGCCAGTAGTACCCGGGACAGGGGTAACGAGCAGTACTTC. Its protein is CASSTRDRGNEQYF.

This clone was seen once. The rearrangement uses TRBV2 and TRBJ2-7; tentative D call: TRBD1 (8 bases). V gave up 7 bases and J gave up 3 bases, with 13 bases separating them. The CDR3 totals 13 residues. The germline V gene has CDR1 SNHLY and CDR2 FYNNEI. The CDR3 DNA sequence: TGTGCCAGCATGCGGGGGACAGGCTACGAGCAGTACTTC. Its protein product is CASMRGTGYEQYF. The full variable domain, with the rest looked up from reference TRBV2 and TRBJ2-7, is EPEVTQTPSHQVTQMGQEVILRCVPISNHLYFYWYRQILGQKVEFLVSFYNNEISEKSEIFDDQFSVERPDGSNFTLKIRSTKLEDSAMYFCASMRGTGYEQYFGPGTRLTVT.

This chain links TRBV3-1 (or the pseudogene TRBV3-2) with TRBJ1-2; D might be TRBD1 (6 bases). This CDR3 contains 13 residues. Germline CDR1 is LGHDT and CDR2 is YNNKEL (reference sequence). Trimming cost V 6 bases and J 10 bases, with 18 bases left between them. DNA of the CDR3: TGTGCCAGCAGAACCGGGACACCCGACTTCTACACCTTC. It codes for CASRTGTPDFYTF.

This chain joins TRBV5-4 and TRBJ2-7; 9 nucleotides match TRBD2. CDR3 size: 15 residues. V lost 4 bases to trimming and J lost 3 bases; unmatched junction nucleotides: 8. Per the germline V gene, CDR1 is SGHNT and CDR2 is YYREEE (reference sequence). The CDR3, as DNA: TGTGCCAGCAGCGCCACTAGCGGGCTAGGCTACGAGCAGTACTTC. It specifies CASSATSGLGYEQYF.

V and J are TRBV5-1 and TRBJ1-1; tentative D call: TRBD1 (5 bases). The CDR3 is 15 residues long. Between the trimmed V and J ends, which lost 4 bases and 5 bases, there was a span of 18 bases. CDR1 SGHRS and CDR2 YFSETQ come from the germline V gene. CDR3 sequence (DNA): TGCGCCAGCAGCCCAGCCGGGGGGAGAGGAACTGAAGCTTTCTTT. This gives the protein CASSPAGGRGTEAFF. Variable domain in full (rest from reference TRBV5-1 and TRBJ1-1): KAGVTQTPRYLIKTRGQQVTLSCSPISGHRSVSWYQQTPGQGLQFLFEYFSETQRNKGNFPGRFSGRQFSNSRSEMNVSTLELGDSALYLCASSPAGGRGTEAFFGQGTRLTVV.

DNA for the CDR3: TGTGCCAGTAGCGCCACAGGGAAAAATTACGAGCAGTACTTC. Translation gives CASSATGKNYEQYF. The chain carries TRBV19 and TRBJ2-7; tentatively, D is TRBD1 (6 bases). CDR3 size: 14 residues. V lost 6 bases and J lost 4, with 16 bases in between. From germline, CDR1 is LNHDA and CDR2 SQIVND (reference sequence).

This chain joins TRBV7-6 and TRBJ2-1; 13 bases agree with TRBD2. The germline CDR1 and CDR2 sequences are SGHVS and FNYEAQ. This CDR3 is 19 amino acids long. J was trimmed by 1 base and V by 4 bases; bases with no gene match: 10. CDR3 in amino acids: CASSSRTSGSLVSYNEQFF. The CDR3, as DNA: TGTGCCAGCAGCTCCCGGACTAGCGGGAGTCTTGTGTCCTACAATGAGCAGTTCTTC.

This clone has a single count. The chain carries TRBV19 and TRBJ1-5; D gene unclear. Germline V CDR1 and CDR2: LNHDA, SQIVND (reference sequence). The length of the CDR3 is 18 residues. V was cut by 3 bases and J by 6 bases, with 24 bases left in between. The CDR3 is CASSIPPAGRAQGQPQHF. CDR3 nucleotides: TGTGCCAGTAGTATTCCCCCGGCGGGTCGCGCCCAAGGTCAGCCCCAGCATTTT. The whole variable domain, remainder taken from reference TRBV19 and TRBJ1-5, is DGGITQSPKYLFRKEGQNVTLSCEQNLNHDAMYWYRQDPGQGLRLIYYSQIVNDFQKGDIAEGYSVSREKKESFPLTVTSAQKNPTAFYLCASSIPPAGRAQGQPQHFGDGTRLSIL.

The chain is built from TRBV5-6 and TRBJ1-1; D perhaps matches TRBD1 (5 bases). CDR1 SGHDT and CDR2 YYEEEE come from the germline V gene. This CDR3 is built from 16 residues. Trimming took off 1 base at V and 6 bases at J, with 19 bases between the two ends. CDR3 nucleotides: TGTGCCAGCAGCTTGTTTGGACGCGACGGGGGAGCTGAAGCTTTCTTT. Amino acid sequence: CASSLFGRDGGAEAFF.

The rearrangement uses TRBV28 and TRBJ1-5; D not certain. V dropped 3 bases and J dropped 3 bases, with 9 bases sitting between them. The V gene's germline CDR1 is MDHEN and CDR2 SYDVKM. The CDR3 runs 14 residues. The CDR3 region has the DNA TGTGCCAGCAGTTTTGGAGGGATCAATCAGCCCCAGCATTTT. Encoded protein: CASSFGGINQPQHF. Full variable domain (rest looked up from reference TRBV28 and TRBJ1-5): DVKVTQSSRYLVKRTGEKVFLECVQDMDHENMFWYRQDPGLGLRLIYFSYDVKMKEKGDIPEGYSVSREKKERFSLILESASTNQTSMYLCASSFGGINQPQHFGDGTRLSIL.

J is TRBJ2-7 and V is TRBV7-9, with TRBD1 matching 9 bases. This CDR3 is built from 14 residues. The V and J ends lost 2 bases and 6 bases, in that order; junction bases with no gene match: 5. The germline CDR1 and CDR2 sequences are SEHNR and FQNEAQ (reference sequence). The DNA of the CDR3 is TGTGCCAGCAGCTTACCGGGACAGGGAGGCGAGCAGTACTTC. The encoded protein is CASSLPGQGGEQYF.

The chain couples TRBV28 to TRBJ1-3; D might be TRBD1 (5 bases). The V gene's germline CDR1 is MDHEN and CDR2 SYDVKM. Deletions cut 4 bases from V and 1 base from J, with 14 bases between. The CDR3 runs 16 residues. CDR3 sequence reads: CASSSPLGGSGNTIYF. The CDR3, as DNA: TGTGCCAGCAGTTCTCCCCTCGGGGGTTCTGGAAACACCATATATTTT.

This chain links TRBV30 with TRBJ1-3, with unresolved D. The CDR3 extends over 13 amino acids. CDR1 and CDR2 (germline): GTSNPN, SVGIG (reference sequence). V was shortened by 3 bases and J by 3 bases, with 9 bases between the two germline ends. The CDR3 bases are TGTGCCTGGAGCGGGTTACGTGGAAACACCATATATTTT. Translation gives CAWSGLRGNTIYF.

The genes are TRBV11-2 and TRBJ2-7, with TRBD2 matching 9 bases. The CDR3 runs 16 residues. Germline-derived CDR1 and CDR2 are SGHAT and FQNNGV. V was pared by 5 bases and J by 2 bases, with 10 bases of the junction left unmatched. The CDR3 coding sequence is TGTGCCAGCAGCCCCCTGACTAGCGGAGTTGCCTACGAGCAGTACTTC. It codes for CASSPLTSGVAYEQYF.

This chain uses TRBV7-2 with TRBJ1-5, with a tentative D call TRBD1 (6 bases). The V gene lost 7 bases and the J gene lost 2 bases, with 15 bases spanning the gap. This CDR3 is 15 amino acids long. The germline V gene encodes CDR1 SGHTA and CDR2 FQGNSA. CDR3 sequence (DNA): TGTGCCAGCACCCCCCAACAGGGAGGCAATCAGCCCCAGCATTTT. It specifies CASTPQQGGNQPQHF.

The chain combines TRBV21-1 with TRBJ1-4; the D segment call TRBD1 is taken from the table without a DNA check. TRBV21-1 is termed a pseudogene. The CDR3 is 16 residues long. CDR3 in DNA: TGTGCCAGCCGCATTACCGGGCGAGACAGTGACGAAAAACTGTTTTTT. The encoded protein is CASRITGRDSDEKLFF.

The chain carries TRBV21-1 and TRBJ1-4; the table's TRBD1 call for D was not verified on the DNA. TRBV21-1 is marked as a pseudogene. The CDR3 runs to 16 residues. The CDR3 nucleotides are TGTGCCAGCAGCCACCCGGGCAGGGGCACTAATGAAAAACTGTTTTTT. Residues: CASSHPGRGTNEKLFF.

This clone has only a few counts. Here the CDR3 DNA reads TGTGCCAGCAAGTCTAGCGGCACTAGCTCCTACAATGAGCAGTTCTTC. It encodes CASKSSGTSSYNEQFF. This chain links TRBV6-4 with TRBJ2-1; 7 positions agree with TRBD2. The CDR3 totals 16 residues. The V gene's germline CDR1 is MRHNA and CDR2 SNTAGT. The junction had 9 bases not matched to a gene; V was cut back by 7 bases and J by 0 bases.

The chain uses TRBV4-2 and TRBJ1-3, with no clear D. V gave up 1 base and J gave up 0 bases, with 7 bases separating them. There are 15 residues in the CDR3. Germline CDR1 LGHNA, CDR2 YNFKEQ. The chain's CDR3 is CASSQVIGSGNTIYF. The CDR3 bases are TGTGCCAGCAGCCAAGTTATCGGCTCTGGAAACACCATATATTTT.

The genes are TRBV3-1 (or the pseudogene TRBV3-2) and TRBJ2-7; D not certain. Trimming took 1 base from V and 3 from J, leaving 4 bases between them. CDR1 is LGHDT and CDR2 is YNNKEL in the germline V gene (reference sequence). This CDR3 has 12 residues. This CDR3 reads CASSQGHYEQYF. CDR3 DNA: TGTGCCAGCAGCCAAGGACACTACGAGCAGTACTTC.

The CDR3 loop is CASSQDRDDYGYTF. As DNA, the CDR3 is TGTGCCAGCAGCCAGGACAGGGACGACTATGGCTACACCTTC. This chain links TRBV7-3 with TRBJ1-2; 8 bases line up with TRBD1. The junction had 5 bases not matched to a gene; V was cut back by 5 bases and J by 3 bases. The CDR3 runs to 14 residues. Germline V gene data show CDR1 as SGHTA and CDR2 as FQGTGA.

V and J are TRBV10-3 and TRBJ2-7, with TRBD1 matching 8 bases. The length of the CDR3 is 15 residues. The V gene's germline CDR1 is ENHRY and CDR2 SYGVKD. Losses at the gene ends were 0 bases for V and 6 bases for J; bases not matched to a gene: 7. This CDR3 is CAISESPGGWSEQYF. The CDR3 DNA sequence: TGTGCCATCAGTGAGTCTCCAGGGGGCTGGAGCGAGCAGTACTTC.

The rearrangement joins TRBV7-9 to TRBJ2-2; D may be TRBD2 (6 bases). V was trimmed by 1 base and J by 1 base, leaving 7 bases between them. The CDR3 spans 15 residues. Germline assignment: CDR1 SEHNR and CDR2 FQNEAQ (reference sequence). As DNA, the CDR3 is TGTGCCAGCAGCTTAGTGGGACTGAACACCGGGGAGCTGTTTTTT. This codes for CASSLVGLNTGELFF.